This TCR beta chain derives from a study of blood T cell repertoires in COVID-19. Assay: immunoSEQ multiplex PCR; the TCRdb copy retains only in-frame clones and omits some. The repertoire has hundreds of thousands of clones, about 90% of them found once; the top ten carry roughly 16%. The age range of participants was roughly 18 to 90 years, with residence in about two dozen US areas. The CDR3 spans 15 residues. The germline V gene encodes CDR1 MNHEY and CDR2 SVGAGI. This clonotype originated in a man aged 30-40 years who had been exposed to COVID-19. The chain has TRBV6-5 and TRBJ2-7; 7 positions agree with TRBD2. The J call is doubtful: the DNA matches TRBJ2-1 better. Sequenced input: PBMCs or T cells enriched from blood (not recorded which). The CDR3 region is CASPAAGRAYNEQFF. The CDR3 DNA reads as TGTGCCAGCCCGGCAGCGGGAAGGGCCTACAATGAGCAGTTCTTC.